The present T cell receptor (beta chain) was sequenced within a study of T cells in Graves' hyperthyroidism and ophthalmopathy (dated by TCRdb to the late 2010s). For context, the study as a whole: Peripheral blood was sampled at the time of initial diagnosis, prior to any treatment. To identify distinguishing TCR V-J signatures, a discovery cohort of about 100 patients was used, comprising 43 with Graves' ophthalmopathy and roughly 60 with stable Graves' hyperthyroidism. Following sampling, methimazole starting at 30 mg daily was given to hyperthyroidism patients, and high-dose intravenous methylprednisolone was given to ophthalmopathy patients. Thyroid tissue and blood T-cell repertoires from more than five Graves' hyperthyroidism patients were also compared in the study. The paper describes TCR Vbeta CDR3 sequencing of 130 to 150 peripheral blood samples, made up of roughly 40 ophthalmopathy patients, approximately 76 hyperthyroidism patients and about 17 progressor patients. For training and testing, the approximately 97 patients in the discovery cohort were randomly divided in a 7:3 ratio. Whether ophthalmopathy could be predicted prospectively was tested in an independent validation cohort made up of 18 to 20 hyperthyroidism patients plus 17 patients who later progressed to ophthalmopathy. What the work shows at the level of the full study, not this receptor alone: Sample size was not statistically predetermined, and blinding of investigators to group allocation was not performed. Most expanded thyroid clonotypes (frequency above 0.001) were also detected in blood, a finding suggesting that blood repertoires may reflect thyroid immune responses. In validation, progression to ophthalmopathy was predicted by the model with nearly 71% sensitivity and approximately 78% specificity, a median of roughly 6 months before onset. Ophthalmopathy was separated from stable hyperthyroidism by a 13 V-J signature model, with approximately 89% sensitivity and about 81% specificity obtained in cross-validation and 80%/75% obtained in testing.

Stable Graves' hyperthyroidism was defined as no progression to ophthalmopathy during 18 months of follow-up. Hyperthyroidism patients were newly diagnosed, had a disease duration of under 2 months, and were aged 18 to 65 years. The study excluded patients with uncontrolled infections, other autoimmune diseases, pregnancy or lactation. Diagnoses relied on clinical symptoms, serum thyroxine and TRAb, thyroid ultrasound and orbital computed tomography. Ficoll-Paque density gradient centrifugation was used to isolate PBMCs from about 9.4 ml of fresh peripheral blood. Total RNA was extracted using Trizol reagent, and RNA quality was assessed on an Agilent 2100 Bioanalyzer. The sample holds many counts of this clonotype. The clone's antigen remains unknown. Per-base quality was not reported, and no clone a single base away is much larger than it. The germline ends are 13 bases apart after V is trimmed by 2 bases and J by 0 bases. The CDR3 contains 15 residues, cysteine and phenylalanine counted. Only the CDR3 part of the read is kept: 45 bases, read in frame from the first base. Sequences DFQATT (CDR1) and SNEGSKA (CDR2) are obtained from the germline V gene (reference sequence).

The TCR beta CDR3 regions were amplified from the RNA transcripts. A first-round RT-PCR of the TCR CDR3 used the HTBI primer set with the Qiagen OneStep RT-PCR kit. A second multiplex PCR round built the libraries, followed by size selection and purification. Paired-end sequencing of the libraries was performed with 100 bp reads on an Illumina HiSeq2000. From the authors' description of their analysis: SOAPnuke was used to process the raw data, throwing out any read that contained adapters or uncalled bases, had a mean Phred below 15, or lacked an exact constant-primer or identifier match. COPE v1.2.5 was used to merge the high-quality paired reads, and each unique nucleotide sequence was defined as a clonotype. Clonotypes were aligned to IMGT TRBV, TRBD and TRBJ reference segments using MiTCR v1.1. Only V-J combinations with frequency above 0.0001, covering roughly 99% of repertoires, were analysed. The TCS score was defined as the ratio of F50 (clonal expansion) to E x V (chaos), calculated using BLOSUM62-based TCRdist between CDR3 peptides within each V-J. Welch's t-statistics and random forest reduced 514 V-J features to some 14, which were used in a naive Bayes classifier (R e1071). TCRdb trimmed public reads at Q25 via fastp, called clones via MiXCR and kept in-frame beta chains. Identical CDR3 proteins give one entry, which carries the most common genes and DNA. What appears here as the V and J calls and clone size reflects TCRdb's work, not the paper's. The sample table records approximately 220,000 distinct CDR3 sequences; 18% of these occur just once. The ten largest clones capture about 45% of the sample.

Sequencing input: blood. The source is a man in his forties or fifties with Graves' hyperthyroidism. The receptor chain draws on TRBV20-1 and TRBJ1-2; the D gene assignment is ambiguous. The nucleotide sequence is TGCAGTGCTAGAAGAGACGGCGGAGCTAACTATGGCTACACCTTC. It is translated as CSARRDGGANYGYTF.